These 8 T cell receptor beta chains were sequenced from one sample in a study of T cells in Graves' hyperthyroidism and ophthalmopathy. Amplified TCR beta CDR3 regions derived from RNA transcripts. Carried out on the TCR CDR3, a first-round RT-PCR used the HTBI primer set. TCRdb itself ran the multiplex PCR reads through MiXCR, one entry per CDR3 protein. The sample carries a few hundred thousand distinct CDR3 sequences, about 13% recorded once. The sequenced sample consisted of blood. The receptors here all came from a woman in her thirties or forties with Graves' ophthalmopathy.

This clonotype was observed at least ten times. The chain couples TRBV12-3 or TRBV12-4 to TRBJ2-1, with D hard to call. The V end lost 3 bases, the J end lost 9 bases, and 18 bases lay between the germline ends. The CDR3 runs 15 residues. CDR3 sequence reads: CASSFWQPGKGEQFF. The DNA for the CDR3 is TGTGCCAGCAGTTTCTGGCAGCCGGGCAAGGGTGAGCAGTTCTTC.

This clonotype was observed at least ten times. This chain joins TRBV25-1 and TRBJ2-5, with D perhaps matching TRBD1 (5 bases). Trimming stripped 1 base from V and 9 bases from J, with 15 bases between. Germline V gives CDR1 MGHDK, CDR2 SYGVNS. The CDR3 has 14 amino acids. The CDR3: CASSEWGGRVAQYF. CDR3 coding DNA: TGTGCCAGCAGTGAATGGGGCGGCAGGGTTGCCCAGTACTTC.

Many counts were recorded for this clonotype. The chain employs TRBV27 and TRBJ2-5; D may be TRBD1 (6 bases). This CDR3 comprises 15 residues. V lost 0 bases and J lost 2, with 10 bases in between. Germline V gives CDR1 MNHEY, CDR2 SMNVEV (reference sequence). CDR3: CASSLSTGRQETQYF. For the CDR3, the DNA is TGTGCCAGCAGTTTATCAACAGGGAGACAAGAGACCCAGTACTTC.

There are many counts of this clonotype. This sequence joins TRBV12-3 or TRBV12-4 and TRBJ1-1; D gene uncertain. V gave up 3 bases and J gave up 0 bases, with 8 bases separating them. The CDR3 runs to 14 residues. CDR3 sequence reads: CASSLVNLNTEAFF. The DNA of the CDR3 is TGTGCCAGCAGTTTGGTCAACTTGAACACTGAAGCTTTCTTT.

V gene TRBV24-1 combines with J gene TRBJ2-7; maybe TRBD1 (7 bases). Germline CDR1 is KGHDR and CDR2 is SFDVKD. The V and J ends lost 10 bases and 7 bases respectively, with 19 bases between them. CDR3 length equals 13 residues. The CDR3 sequence: CATGDSDAGEQYF. CDR3 nucleotide sequence: TGTGCCACTGGGGACAGTGACGCGGGAGAGCAGTACTTC.

This clonotype has a count of ten or more. V and J are TRBV12-3 or TRBV12-4 and TRBJ1-3, with D hard to call. Trimming took 3 bases from V and 4 from J, leaving 13 bases between them. This CDR3 contains 15 residues. Here the CDR3 reads CASSFSWGSGNTIYF. The CDR3 DNA reads as TGTGCCAGCAGTTTTTCGTGGGGATCAGGAAACACCATATATTTT.

The rearrangement joins TRBV6-2 or TRBV6-3 to TRBJ2-7, with 7 bases matching TRBD1. The V gene end was trimmed by 6 bases and the J gene end by 0 bases; junction bases not matched to a gene: 5. The CDR3 totals 14 residues. Per germline, CDR1 MNHEY and CDR2 SVGEGT. CDR3: CASSQGENSYEQYF. The CDR3 nucleotides are TGTGCCAGCAGCCAGGGGGAAAACTCCTACGAGCAGTACTTC.

This clonotype was observed a few times. This sequence joins TRBV7-9 and TRBJ2-5, with a tentative D call TRBD2 (7 bases). The CDR3 has 16 amino acids. The V and J ends lost 5 bases and 2 bases respectively, with 18 bases between them. CDR1 and CDR2 (germline): SEHNR, FQNEAQ (reference sequence). As DNA, the CDR3 is TGTGCCAGCAGCCCCGTGGGGGCGGGGGTACAAGAGACCCAGTACTTC. Amino acids: CASSPVGAGVQETQYF.